The 31 T cell receptor beta chains below all came from one sample that was sequenced in a study of OX40 agonist ivuxolimab in advanced cancers. Assay used: immunoSEQ multiplex PCR; TCRdb lists only in-frame clones, some missing. The sample yields more than 35,000 clones, 86% seen once. Sequences were derived from CD4+ or CD8+ T cells sorted from blood, sampled in a trial of the OX40 agonist ivuxolimab. The receptors derive from an adult with an advanced solid tumor such as melanoma, head and neck, liver or kidney cancer.

There are a few counts of this clone. V usage is TRBV10-3 and J usage is TRBJ1-1; a weak D match, TRBD1 (6 bases). CDR3 size: 15 residues. The ends were cut back, 4 bases at V and 1 base at J, with 13 bases in the middle. Germline lookup yields CDR1 ENHRY and CDR2 SYGVKD. The CDR3 nucleotides are TGTGCCATCAGTGTCGCAGGGGACGGGAACACTGAAGCTTTCTTT. Translation: CAISVAGDGNTEAFF.

The V gene is TRBV6-6, the J gene TRBJ2-7, with 8 positions matching TRBD1. Trimming took 6 bases from V and 6 from J; bases not matched to a gene: 13. This CDR3 is built from 15 residues. Germline values: CDR1 MNHNY, CDR2 SVGAGI (reference sequence). CDR3 nucleotide sequence: TGTGCCAGCAGACCACAGGGGGTGCCCTTCGCCGAGCAGTACTTC. As protein: CASRPQGVPFAEQYF.

This sequence joins TRBV6-5 and TRBJ1-1; D is ambiguous. V dropped 7 bases and J dropped 5 bases, with 8 bases sitting between them. Looked up from germline, CDR1 is MNHEY and CDR2 is SVGAGI. CDR3 length: 11 residues. The CDR3 nucleotides are TGTGCCAGCACCAAGGATACTGAAGCTTTCTTT. Amino acid sequence: CASTKDTEAFF.

The chain links TRBV28 to TRBJ2-7; no clear D. V was trimmed by 6 bases and J by 5 bases, leaving 11 bases between them. This CDR3 spans 12 amino acids. The germline V gene encodes CDR1 MDHEN and CDR2 SYDVKM. The CDR3 sequence is CASRETTHEQYF. The DNA of the CDR3 is TGTGCCAGCAGAGAGACGACCCACGAGCAGTACTTC.

This clone was detected a few times. The chain couples TRBV9 to TRBJ2-1; 10 nucleotides agree with TRBD2. CDR3 length: 14 residues. Germline-derived CDR1 and CDR2 are SGDLS and YYNGEE. V trimming: 1 base; J trimming: 9 bases; junction bases outside the gene matches: 4. CDR3 in amino acids: CASSVTSGGGEQFF. The DNA of the CDR3 is TGTGCCAGCAGCGTAACCAGCGGGGGGGGTGAGCAGTTCTTC.

The chain carries TRBV5-1 and TRBJ2-7; 12 bases align to TRBD1. Germline CDR1 and CDR2: SGHRS and YFSETQ. The CDR3 totals 15 residues. The ends lost 2 bases at V and 7 bases at J; junction bases unmatched: 7. CDR3 in DNA: TGCGCCAGCAGCTTACCGGGACAGGGGGCGCGTGAGCAGTACTTC. It codes for CASSLPGQGAREQYF.

The chain recombines TRBV5-1 with TRBJ1-1; 7 bases are a match to TRBD1. The CDR3 spans 16 residues. Looked up from germline, CDR1 is SGHRS and CDR2 is YFSETQ. V was clipped by 6 bases and J by 3 bases; unmatched bases: 14. The CDR3 sequence is CASKTGDSRGDTEAFF. CDR3 coding DNA: TGCGCCAGCAAAACCGGGGACAGCCGAGGCGACACTGAAGCTTTCTTT.

This chain joins TRBV5-4 and TRBJ2-4; tentatively, D is TRBD2 (5 bases). CDR3 size: 14 residues. The V end lost 2 bases, the J end lost 8 bases, and 14 bases lay between the germline ends. The V gene's germline CDR1 is SGHNT and CDR2 YYREEE (reference sequence). The chain's CDR3 is CASSFGAGQYIQYF. Here the CDR3 DNA reads TGTGCCAGCAGCTTCGGTGCGGGCCAGTACATTCAGTACTTC.

V and J are TRBV7-8 and TRBJ2-1; a possible D gene is TRBD1 (5 bases). V shed 1 base and J shed 2 bases, with 9 bases lying between them. Germline CDR1 SGHVS, CDR2 FQNEAQ. The CDR3 is made up of 15 amino acids. The CDR3 here is CASSLGAGTYNEQFF. Here the CDR3 DNA reads TGTGCCAGCAGCTTAGGAGCAGGGACCTACAATGAGCAGTTCTTC.

V is TRBV5-6 and J is TRBJ1-1, with TRBD1 as a possible D gene (6 bases). CDR3 length: 15 residues. CDR1 is SGHDT and CDR2 is YYEEEE in the germline V gene. Trimming cost V 3 bases and J 0 bases, with 12 bases left between them. CDR3 sequence reads: CASSYLRGLNTEAFF. The CDR3, as DNA: TGTGCCAGCAGCTACCTGAGGGGGTTGAACACTGAAGCTTTCTTT.

This chain joins TRBV4-3 and TRBJ2-5; tentatively, D is TRBD1 (5 bases). V was shortened by 4 bases and J by 1 base, with 10 bases between the two germline ends. The CDR3 is 14 residues long. From germline, CDR1 is LGHNA and CDR2 YSLEER. DNA for the CDR3: TGCGCCAGCAGCCTCGAGCAGGGCCAAGAGACCCAGTACTTC. Protein product: CASSLEQGQETQYF.

The chain joins TRBV12-5 to TRBJ1-4, with D possibly TRBD1 on 6 matching bases. Deletions cut 8 bases from V and 7 bases from J, with 23 bases between. Germline V gene lookup returns CDR1 LGHNT and CDR2 FRNRAP. The CDR3 is made up of 16 amino acids. The CDR3 loop reads CASRGGLAGEGEKLFF. In DNA form, the CDR3 reads TGTGCTAGTCGAGGTGGTTTGGCAGGGGAGGGTGAAAAACTGTTTTTT. Supplemented by reference TRBV12-5 and TRBJ1-4, the full variable domain reads DARVTQTPRHKVTEMGQEVTMRCQPILGHNTVFWYRQTMMQGLELLAYFRNRAPLDDSGMPKDRFSAEMPDATLATLKIQPSEPRDSAVYFCASRGGLAGEGEKLFFGSGTQLSVL.

This clone was seen more than once but under ten times. The genes are TRBV18 and TRBJ1-1; TRBD1 might be the D (5 bases). Germline V lookup: CDR1 KGHSH, CDR2 LQKENI. V lost 4 bases and J 2 bases, leaving 11 bases between the germline ends. The CDR3 length is 14 residues. CDR3 in DNA: TGTGCCAGCTCACGTACCGGGACTAACACTGAAGCTTTCTTT. Its translation: CASSRTGTNTEAFF.

This clone has only one observation. This sequence joins TRBV15 and TRBJ2-5; D uncertain. Germline values: CDR1 LNHNV, CDR2 YYDKDF (reference sequence). V lost 3 bases to trimming and J lost 5 bases, with 13 bases between them. CDR3 size: 14 residues. As DNA, the CDR3 is TGTGCCACCAGCAGCGCGGTGGGGTTGGAGACCCAGTACTTC. As protein: CATSSAVGLETQYF.

The chain has TRBV20-1 and TRBJ2-1; unclear D gene. The CDR3 runs 11 residues. CDR1 and CDR2 (germline): DFQATT, SNEGSKA (reference sequence). Trimming took 3 bases from V and 3 from J, leaving 3 bases between them. The CDR3 sequence: CSARDYNEQFF. In nucleotides, the CDR3 is TGCAGTGCTAGGGACTACAATGAGCAGTTCTTC.

The chain carries TRBV4-1 and TRBJ2-7, with a tentative D call TRBD2 (5 bases). There are 17 residues in the CDR3. In germline, CDR1 is MGHRA, CDR2 YSYEKL. The V end lost 0 bases, the J end lost 0 bases, and 15 bases lay between the germline ends. The CDR3 protein is CASSQDLGGISSYEQYF. CDR3 DNA sequence: TGCGCCAGCAGCCAAGATCTCGGAGGTATTTCCTCCTACGAGCAGTACTTC.

This chain uses TRBV4-3 with TRBJ1-4; D is undetermined. The germline gives CDR1 LGHNA, CDR2 YSLEER. This CDR3 comprises 14 residues. V was pared by 1 base and J by 5 bases, with 8 bases between. DNA of the CDR3: TGCGCCAGCAGCCAAGGACGGTTGAATGAAAAACTGTTTTTT. Protein sequence: CASSQGRLNEKLFF.

The chain has TRBV14 and TRBJ2-7, with 11 bases identical to TRBD1. The junction had 8 bases not matched to a gene; V was cut back by 1 base and J by 3 bases. The length of the CDR3 is 17 residues. In germline, CDR1 is SGHDN, CDR2 FVKESK. The CDR3 reads CASSQALQDRGHYEQYF. For the CDR3, the DNA is TGTGCCAGCAGCCAAGCTCTCCAGGACAGGGGGCACTACGAGCAGTACTTC.

V and J are TRBV7-9 and TRBJ2-1; TRBD1 aligns across 8 bases. The CDR3 has 13 residues. Losses at the gene ends were 5 bases for V and 9 bases for J; bases not matched to a gene: 6. Germline V lookup: CDR1 SEHNR, CDR2 FQNEAQ (reference sequence). DNA of the CDR3: TGTGCCAGCAGCCCTACAGGGGGGAGTGAGCAGTTCTTC. The encoded protein is CASSPTGGSEQFF.

This rearrangement joins TRBV18 to TRBJ2-5; TRBD1 matches at 9 bases. V shed 4 bases and J 5 bases; nucleotides not matched to a gene: 2. The CDR3 is made up of 13 amino acids. In germline, CDR1 is KGHSH, CDR2 LQKENI. Here the CDR3 reads CASSLGQGETQYF. For the CDR3, the DNA is TGTGCCAGCTCACTGGGACAGGGCGAGACCCAGTACTTC.

V usage is TRBV29-1 and J usage is TRBJ2-5; perhaps TRBD1 as D (6 bases). Germline V CDR1 and CDR2: SQVTM, ANQGSEA. The CDR3 loop spans 12 amino acids. The V and J ends lost 7 bases and 5 bases respectively, with 14 bases between them. This chain's CDR3 is CSGRQVGETQYF. The DNA of the CDR3 is TGCAGCGGGCGACAGGTGGGGGAGACCCAGTACTTC.

This chain uses TRBV7-2 with TRBJ1-3; D uncertain. The CDR3 is 14 amino acids. V lost 5 bases and J lost 0, with 8 bases in between. Germline V gene lookup returns CDR1 SGHTA and CDR2 FQGNSA. The CDR3 region is CASSPGLSGNTIYF. The CDR3 DNA sequence: TGTGCCAGCAGCCCGGGCCTCTCTGGAAACACCATATATTTT. The full variable domain, in which reference TRBV7-2 and TRBJ1-3 provide the parts outside the CDR3, is GAGVSQSPSNKVTEKGKDVELRCDPISGHTALYWYRQSLGQGLEFLIYFQGNSAPDKSGLPSDRFSAERTGGSVSTLTIQRTQQEDSAVYLCASSPGLSGNTIYFGEGSWLTVV.

The chain has TRBV7-8 and TRBJ2-3; no clear D. The CDR3 has 16 amino acids. Germline CDR1 and CDR2: SGHVS and FQNEAQ. Trimming took off 1 base at V and 3 bases at J, with 14 bases between the two ends. As DNA, the CDR3 is TGTGCCAGCAGCTTAGAAAGGAGAGGTCCTACAGATACGCAGTATTTT. Protein product: CASSLERRGPTDTQYF.

This CDR3 is CASSLGAGGKNTEAFF. The CDR3 DNA is TGCGCCAGCAGCTTGGGGGCGGGGGGTAAGAACACTGAAGCTTTCTTT. The V and J genes are TRBV5-1 and TRBJ1-1, with D possibly matching TRBD1 (5 bases). V was pared by 0 bases and J by 1 base, with 13 bases between. This CDR3 is 16 amino acids long. The germline V gene has CDR1 SGHRS and CDR2 YFSETQ.

This clone was seen a single time. This sequence joins TRBV7-6 and TRBJ1-2, with a possible D match to TRBD1 (5 bases). V was cut by 2 bases and J by 2 bases, with 6 bases left in between. Germline lookup yields CDR1 SGHVS and CDR2 FNYEAQ. CDR3 length equals 13 residues. CDR3 nucleotides: TGTGCCAGCAGCTTACCAGGGAACTATGGCTACACCTTC. This gives the protein CASSLPGNYGYTF.

This chain connects TRBV13 to TRBJ2-3, with a tentative D call TRBD2 (5 bases). CDR1 PRHDT and CDR2 FYEKMQ come from the germline V gene (reference sequence). CDR3 length equals 15 residues. V shed 5 bases and J shed 1 base, with 13 bases lying between them. The CDR3 region has the DNA TGTGCCAGCAGCCTCAGCGGATCAGGCACAGATACGCAGTATTTT. This encodes CASSLSGSGTDTQYF.

The rearrangement joins TRBV15 to TRBJ1-1; TRBD1 matches 10 bases. The CDR3 loop spans 16 amino acids. J gave up 0 bases and V 4 bases, and 5 bases lay outside the gene matches. Germline CDR1 is LNHNV and CDR2 is YYDKDF (reference sequence). The DNA for the CDR3 is TGTGCCACCAGCAAAGACAGGGGGCTTATGAACACTGAAGCTTTCTTT. Its translation is CATSKDRGLMNTEAFF. Full variable domain (rest looked up from reference TRBV15 and TRBJ1-1): DAMVIQNPRYQVTQFGKPVTLSCSQTLNHNVMYWYQQKSSQAPKLLFHYYDKDFNNEADTPDNFQSRRPNTSFCFLDIRSPGLGDTAMYLCATSKDRGLMNTEAFFGQGTRLTVV.

The chain couples TRBV7-8 to TRBJ2-7; no clear D. The CDR3 extends over 14 amino acids. In germline, CDR1 is SGHVS, CDR2 FQNEAQ. The V and J ends lost 1 base and 2 bases respectively, with 9 bases between them. The DNA of the CDR3 is TGTGCCAGCAGCTTAGGCAGGCGAGCCTACGAGCAGTACTTC. Its protein is CASSLGRRAYEQYF.

This clone was observed a single time. This chain uses TRBV5-5 with TRBJ1-2; a weak D match, TRBD1 (6 bases). The germline V gene has CDR1 SGHKS and CDR2 YYEKEE (reference sequence). The CDR3 has 15 residues. The germline V and J ends were trimmed by 1 base and 3 bases, with 13 bases remaining between them. The chain's CDR3 is CASSLSGAQDYGYTF. Written as DNA, the CDR3 is TGTGCCAGCAGCTTGTCGGGGGCGCAAGACTATGGCTACACCTTC.

V usage is TRBV18 and J usage is TRBJ2-3; D not certain. V was pared by 10 bases and J by 1 base, with 15 bases between. The CDR3 sequence is 14 residues long. Germline V lookup: CDR1 KGHSH, CDR2 LQKENI. In DNA form, the CDR3 reads TGTGCCACCCATTCAAAGGTTCGCACAGATACGCAGTATTTT. Translated: CATHSKVRTDTQYF. The full variable domain, in which reference TRBV18 and TRBJ2-3 provide the parts outside the CDR3, is NAGVMQNPRHLVRRRGQEARLRCSPMKGHSHVYWYRQLPEEGLKFMVYLQKENIIDESGMPKERFSAEFPKEGPSILRIQQVVRGDSAAYFCATHSKVRTDTQYFGPGTRLTVL.

The chain is built from TRBV5-4 and TRBJ2-4; D is possibly TRBD1 (8 bases). Trimming pared 1 base from V and 5 bases from J, leaving 13 bases between. Germline assignment: CDR1 SGHNT and CDR2 YYREEE (reference sequence). The CDR3 is 15 amino acids. The DNA of the CDR3 is TGTGCCAGCAGCTTGTTTACAGGGGGGGAAAACATTCAGTACTTC. Translating gives CASSLFTGGENIQYF. The full variable domain, with the rest looked up from reference TRBV5-4 and TRBJ2-4, is ETGVTQSPTHLIKTRGQQVTLRCSSQSGHNTVSWYQQALGQGPQFIFQYYREEENGRGNFPPRFSGLQFPNYSSELNVNALELDDSALYLCASSLFTGGENIQYFGAGTRLSVL.